This T cell receptor (beta chain) was identified during a study of T cell responses to AZD1222 COVID-19 vaccine. Libraries were prepared by immunoSEQ multiplex PCR; TCRdb keeps only in-frame clonotypes and omits some of them. Among under 85,000 clones listed, around nine tenths were seen once. General study results and limits: Repertoires were obtained solely post-peak T cell response.

The germline CDR1 and CDR2 sequences are ENHRY and SYGVKD. J lost 2 bases, V lost 10 bases, and 5 bases had no gene match. The CDR3 sequence is 13 residues long. With respect to this clone: Its target is unknown.

This clonotype was obtained from an adult in good health. Sequencing was performed on peripheral blood, taken on day 0 of AZD1222 vaccination. The chain links TRBV10-3 to TRBJ2-3, with TRBD2 matching 8 bases. CDR3 region: CATARGVTDTQYF. CDR3 sequence (DNA): TGTGCCACGGCGCGGGGGGTCACAGATACGCAGTATTTT.